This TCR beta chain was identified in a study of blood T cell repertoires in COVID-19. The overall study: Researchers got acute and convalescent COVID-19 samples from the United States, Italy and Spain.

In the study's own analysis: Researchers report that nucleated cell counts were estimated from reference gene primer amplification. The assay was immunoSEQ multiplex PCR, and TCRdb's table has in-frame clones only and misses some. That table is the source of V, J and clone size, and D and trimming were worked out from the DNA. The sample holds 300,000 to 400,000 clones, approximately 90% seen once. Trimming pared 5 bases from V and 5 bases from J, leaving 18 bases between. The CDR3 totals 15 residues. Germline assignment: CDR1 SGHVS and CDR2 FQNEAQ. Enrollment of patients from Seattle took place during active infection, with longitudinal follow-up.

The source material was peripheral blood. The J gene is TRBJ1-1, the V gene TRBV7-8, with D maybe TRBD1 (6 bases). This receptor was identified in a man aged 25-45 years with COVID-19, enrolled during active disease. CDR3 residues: CASSPGTKYWTEAFF. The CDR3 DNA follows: TGTGCCAGCAGCCCCGGGACAAAGTATTGGACTGAAGCTTTCTTT.